This TCR beta chain was profiled in a study of a mutant IDH1 vaccine in newly diagnosed glioma. The study's findings and limits: Evidence of vaccine-induced immune responses was documented in approximately 93% of patients.

The protocol was immunoSEQ multiplex PCR, while the TCRdb copy is restricted to in-frame clones and leaves out a portion. This table holds about 55,000 clones, 80% found once. Note on this clone: Its antigen is not identified.

The CDR3 contains 16 residues. CDR1 SGHRS and CDR2 YFSETQ come from the germline V gene. V lost 0 bases and J lost 3, with 16 bases in between. Stated time point: week 23, last vaccination. Vaccine doses each comprised 300 ug of mutant IDH1 20-mer peptide, with topical imiquimod. The source of this sequence is a middle-aged man with glioma. The J gene is TRBJ2-7, the V gene TRBV5-1; TRBD1 or TRBD2 may be the D gene (5 bases each). Sample: PBMCs, taken from a glioma patient whose treatment included an IDH1 peptide vaccine. The CDR3 DNA reads TGCGCCAGCAGCTTGGCCGCAGGGAGTGGGAACTACGAGCAGTACTTC. Amino acid sequence: CASSLAAGSGNYEQYF.